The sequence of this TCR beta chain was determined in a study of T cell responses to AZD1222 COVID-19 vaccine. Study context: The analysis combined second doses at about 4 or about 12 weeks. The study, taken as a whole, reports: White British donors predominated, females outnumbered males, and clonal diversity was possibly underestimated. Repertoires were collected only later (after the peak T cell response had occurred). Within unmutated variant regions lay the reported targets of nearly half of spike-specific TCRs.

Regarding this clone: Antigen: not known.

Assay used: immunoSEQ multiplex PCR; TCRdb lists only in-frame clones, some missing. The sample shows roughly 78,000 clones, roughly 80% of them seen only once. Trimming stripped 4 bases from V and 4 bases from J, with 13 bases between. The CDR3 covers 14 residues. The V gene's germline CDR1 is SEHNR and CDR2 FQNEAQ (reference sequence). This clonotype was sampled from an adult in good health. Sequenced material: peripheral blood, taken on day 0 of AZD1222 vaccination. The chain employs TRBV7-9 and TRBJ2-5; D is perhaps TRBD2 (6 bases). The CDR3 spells CASSSRGGLETQYF. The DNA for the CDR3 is TGTGCCAGCAGCTCTCGTGGGGGGTTAGAGACCCAGTACTTC.